The subject of this entry is one T cell receptor (beta chain). Its antigen is undetermined. This entry belongs to a study of cytomegalovirus exposure and HLA in healthy donors. Study-wide results and caveats: A link between a missense DCLRE1C variant and TCR beta V- and J-gene trimming emerged from a later analysis. Using a false discovery rate of 0.05, a later analysis showed that around 16,000 TCR beta sequences were associated with HLA alleles. Being productive about 87% or about 30% of the time was typical of most TCR beta V segments in an earlier analysis.

Vbeta (60) and Jbeta (13) primers were used in the PCR. Clones were read by immunoSEQ multiplex PCR, and TCRdb kept only the in-frame ones, dropping some. The sample has 130,000 to 150,000 clones, about 73% seen once. The CDR3 consists of 15 residues. CDR1 is SGHDT, CDR2 YYEEEE, per germline. Losses at the gene ends were 1 base for V and 3 bases for J; bases not matched to a gene: 3. This clonotype originated in a man aged 40-50 years in good health and CMV-seropositive. This chain uses TRBV5-6 with TRBJ2-5, with 10 bases matching TRBD2. Sequencing input: PBMCs. CDR3 amino acids: CASSLTLAGEETQYF. The CDR3 nucleotides are TGTGCCAGCAGCTTGACGCTAGCGGGAGAAGAGACCCAGTACTTC.